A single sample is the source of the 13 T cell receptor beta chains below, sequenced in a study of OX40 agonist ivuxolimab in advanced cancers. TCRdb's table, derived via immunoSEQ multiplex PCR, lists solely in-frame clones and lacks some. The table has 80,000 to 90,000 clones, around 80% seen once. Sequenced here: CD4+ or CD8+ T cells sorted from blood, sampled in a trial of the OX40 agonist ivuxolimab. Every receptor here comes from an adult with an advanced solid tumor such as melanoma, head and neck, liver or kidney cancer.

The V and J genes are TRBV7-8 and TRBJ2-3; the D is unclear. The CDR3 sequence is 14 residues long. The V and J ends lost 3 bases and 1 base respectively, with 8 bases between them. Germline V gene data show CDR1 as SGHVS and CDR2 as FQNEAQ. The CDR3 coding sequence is TGTGCCAGCAGCTTCCTAAGGGGCACAGATACGCAGTATTTT. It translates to CASSFLRGTDTQYF.

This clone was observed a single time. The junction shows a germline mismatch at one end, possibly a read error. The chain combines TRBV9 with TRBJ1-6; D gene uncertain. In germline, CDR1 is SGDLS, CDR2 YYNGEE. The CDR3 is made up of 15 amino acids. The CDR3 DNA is TGTGCCAGCAGCGTAGGGAGCTCCTATAATCCACCCCTCCACTTT. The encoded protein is CASSVGSSYNPPLHF.

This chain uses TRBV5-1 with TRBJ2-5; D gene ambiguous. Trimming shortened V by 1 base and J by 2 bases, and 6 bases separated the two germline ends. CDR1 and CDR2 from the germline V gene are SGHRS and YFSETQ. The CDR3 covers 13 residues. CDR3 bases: TGCGCCAGCAGCTTGCCGTCACAAGAGACCCAGTACTTC. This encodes CASSLPSQETQYF.

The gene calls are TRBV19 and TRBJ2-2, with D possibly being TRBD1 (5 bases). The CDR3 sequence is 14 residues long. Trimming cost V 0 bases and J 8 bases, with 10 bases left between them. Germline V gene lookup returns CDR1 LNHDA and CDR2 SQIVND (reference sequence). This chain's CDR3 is CASSIEYRKGELFF. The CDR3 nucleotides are TGTGCCAGTAGTATAGAATACAGGAAAGGGGAGCTGTTTTTT. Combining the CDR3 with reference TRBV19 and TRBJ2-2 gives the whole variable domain DGGITQSPKYLFRKEGQNVTLSCEQNLNHDAMYWYRQDPGQGLRLIYYSQIVNDFQKGDIAEGYSVSREKKESFPLTVTSAQKNPTAFYLCASSIEYRKGELFFGEGSRLTVL.

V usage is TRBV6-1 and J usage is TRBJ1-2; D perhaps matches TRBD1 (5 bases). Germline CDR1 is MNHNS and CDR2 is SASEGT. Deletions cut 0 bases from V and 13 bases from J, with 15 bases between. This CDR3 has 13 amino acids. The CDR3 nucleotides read TGTGCCAGCAGTGAAGCGCTCAGACAGACCGGCACCTTC. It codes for CASSEALRQTGTF.

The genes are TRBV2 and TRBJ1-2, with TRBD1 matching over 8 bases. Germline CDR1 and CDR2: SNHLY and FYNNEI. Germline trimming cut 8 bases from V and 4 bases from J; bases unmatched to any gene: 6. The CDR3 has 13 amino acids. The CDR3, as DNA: TGTGCCAGCCTACAGGGGGTAGTCTATGGCTACACCTTC. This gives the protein CASLQGVVYGYTF.

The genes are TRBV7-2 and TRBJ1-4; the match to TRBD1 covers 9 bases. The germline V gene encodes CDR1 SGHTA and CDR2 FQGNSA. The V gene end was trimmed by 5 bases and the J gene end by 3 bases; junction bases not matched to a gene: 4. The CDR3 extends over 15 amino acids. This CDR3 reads CASSPGTGPNEKLFF. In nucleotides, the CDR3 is TGTGCCAGCAGCCCAGGGACAGGGCCTAATGAAAAACTGTTTTTT.

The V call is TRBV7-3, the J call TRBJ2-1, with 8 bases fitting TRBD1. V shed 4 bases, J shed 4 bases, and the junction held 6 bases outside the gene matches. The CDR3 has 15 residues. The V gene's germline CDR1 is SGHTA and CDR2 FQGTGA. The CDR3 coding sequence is TGTGCCAGCAGCTCCCGGGACAGGCAATACAATGAGCAGTTCTTC. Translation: CASSSRDRQYNEQFF.

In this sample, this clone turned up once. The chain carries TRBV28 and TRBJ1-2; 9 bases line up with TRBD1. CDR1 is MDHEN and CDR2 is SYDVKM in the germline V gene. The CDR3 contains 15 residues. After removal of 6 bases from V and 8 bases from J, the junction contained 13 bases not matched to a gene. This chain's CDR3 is CASSDAGQGVEGYTF. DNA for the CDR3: TGTGCCAGCAGCGATGCGGGACAGGGTGTAGAAGGCTACACCTTC.

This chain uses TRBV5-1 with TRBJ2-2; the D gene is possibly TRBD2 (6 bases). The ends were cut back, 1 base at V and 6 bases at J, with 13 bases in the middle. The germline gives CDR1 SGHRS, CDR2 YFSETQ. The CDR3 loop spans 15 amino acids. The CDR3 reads CASSLWTTGAGELFF. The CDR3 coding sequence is TGCGCCAGCAGCTTGTGGACTACCGGGGCCGGGGAGCTGTTTTTT. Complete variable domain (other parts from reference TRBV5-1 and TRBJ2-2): KAGVTQTPRYLIKTRGQQVTLSCSPISGHRSVSWYQQTPGQGLQFLFEYFSETQRNKGNFPGRFSGRQFSNSRSEMNVSTLELGDSALYLCASSLWTTGAGELFFGEGSRLTVL.

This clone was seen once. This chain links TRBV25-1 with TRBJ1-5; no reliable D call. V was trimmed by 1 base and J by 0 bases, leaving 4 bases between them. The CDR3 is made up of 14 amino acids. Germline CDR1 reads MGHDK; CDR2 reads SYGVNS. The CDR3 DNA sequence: TGTGCCAGCAGTGAATGGGTTAGCAATCAGCCCCAGCATTTT. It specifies CASSEWVSNQPQHF.

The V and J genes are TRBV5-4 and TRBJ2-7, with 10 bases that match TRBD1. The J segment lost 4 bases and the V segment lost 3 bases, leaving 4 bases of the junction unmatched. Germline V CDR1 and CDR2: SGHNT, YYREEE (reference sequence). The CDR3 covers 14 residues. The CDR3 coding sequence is TGTGCCAGCAGCTGGGGACAGGGGTGGTACGAGCAGTACTTC. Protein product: CASSWGQGWYEQYF.

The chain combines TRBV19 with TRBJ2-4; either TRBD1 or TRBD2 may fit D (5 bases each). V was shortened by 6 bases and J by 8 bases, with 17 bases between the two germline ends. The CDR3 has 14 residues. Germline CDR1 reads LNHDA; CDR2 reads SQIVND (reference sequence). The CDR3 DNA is TGTGCCAGTAGCGGACTCCGGGACGGCGACATTCAGTACTTC. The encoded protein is CASSGLRDGDIQYF.